Shown below are 19 T cell receptor beta chains from a single sample sequenced in a study of T cell repertoires in cytomegalovirus infection. TCRdb re-derived calls from the reads in MiXCR, one entry per CDR3 protein. Of roughly 800,000 distinct CDR3 sequences listed, almost 30% are singletons. No cognate antigen is known for these TCRs. Sequences were derived from cultured CD8+ T cells from PBMCs, sampled from culture after CMV antigen stimulation. The source is a human donor in good health (CMV status not recorded). Some clones in this sample may be carry-over from other donors' samples.

This clonotype was detected only a few times. The genes are TRBV7-9 and TRBJ2-2; D is perhaps TRBD2 (6 bases). V was trimmed by 5 bases and J by 7 bases, leaving 20 bases between them. Germline CDR1 reads SEHNR; CDR2 reads FQNEAQ (reference sequence). CDR3 length: 16 amino acids. The CDR3 sequence: CASSRLEGAAGGELFF. The CDR3 DNA sequence: TGTGCCAGCAGCCGCTTGGAGGGTGCTGCGGGCGGGGAGCTGTTTTTT.

This clonotype was seen only a few times. The chain joins TRBV6-5 to TRBJ1-4, with D unresolved. In germline, CDR1 is MNHEY, CDR2 SVGAGI. Trimming removed 2 bases from V and 6 bases from J, with 13 bases in between. The CDR3 contains 15 residues. Written as DNA, the CDR3 is TGTGCCAGCAGTTACGGTTACCGTGGCGATGAAAAACTGTTTTTT. Translation gives CASSYGYRGDEKLFF.

This chain connects TRBV12-3 or TRBV12-4 to TRBJ2-7; D remains unclear. This CDR3 region has 13 residues. V was pared by 6 bases and J by 1 base, with 10 bases between. CDR3 bases: TGTGCCAGCAGCTCCACAGAATCCTACGAGCAGTACTTC. Encoded protein: CASSSTESYEQYF.

Only a few counts were recorded for this clonotype. The chain uses TRBV9 and TRBJ1-2; D unresolved. The CDR3 is 14 residues long. Trimming removed 0 bases at V and 4 bases at J, with 10 bases between. Per germline, CDR1 SGDLS and CDR2 YYNGEE. The CDR3, as DNA: TGTGCCAGCAGCGTAGTCCCAACTGGCTATGGCTACACCTTC. Translated: CASSVVPTGYGYTF.

This clonotype has just a few counts. The chain employs TRBV7-9 and TRBJ2-7; no firm D call. The CDR3 has 13 amino acids. In germline, CDR1 is SEHNR, CDR2 FQNEAQ (reference sequence). Deletions cut 5 bases from V and 3 bases from J, with 11 bases between. The CDR3 DNA follows: TGTGCCAGCAGCCCCGCGGAATACTACGAGCAGTACTTC. As protein: CASSPAEYYEQYF.

The genes are TRBV6-5 and TRBJ2-7, with TRBD1 identical over 8 bases. J was trimmed by 7 bases and V by 3 bases; bases with no gene match: 5. Germline V gene lookup returns CDR1 MNHEY and CDR2 SVGAGI. This CDR3 region has 13 residues. CDR3 DNA: TGTGCCAGCAGTTATGGGACAGGTGCTGAGCAGTACTTC. It specifies CASSYGTGAEQYF.

This clonotype was observed many times. The genes are TRBV5-4 and TRBJ2-1, with TRBD2 matching 15 bases. The CDR3 is 19 amino acids. Germline V lookup: CDR1 SGHNT, CDR2 YYREEE (reference sequence). Losses at the gene ends were 3 bases for V and 2 bases for J; bases not matched to a gene: 9. CDR3 nucleotide sequence: TGTGCCAGCAGCTCCAAGGGACTAGCGGGGGGCCAACCCTACAATGAGCAGTTCTTC. Translated, it gives CASSSKGLAGGQPYNEQFF.

This clonotype has more than one count but fewer than ten. The chain employs TRBV27 and TRBJ1-5; D remains ambiguous. V was pared by 0 bases and J by 7 bases, with 10 bases between. The V gene's germline CDR1 is MNHEY and CDR2 SMNVEV (reference sequence). The CDR3 covers 14 residues. The CDR3 sequence is CASSLSAAGQPQHF. For the CDR3, the DNA is TGTGCCAGCAGTTTATCCGCCGCGGGCCAGCCCCAGCATTTT.

On this clonotype: A much more abundant neighbour one base away suggests this may be a read error. The chain employs TRBV7-6 and TRBJ1-1; weak D call: TRBD1 (5 bases). The germline V gene has CDR1 SGHVS and CDR2 FNYEAQ. The CDR3 loop spans 14 amino acids. CDR3 protein: CVSSLDGGNTEAFF. CDR3 DNA sequence: TGTGTCAGCAGCTTAGATGGGGGGAACACTGAAGCTTTCTTT.

This clonotype has a count of ten or more. The chain combines TRBV7-2 with TRBJ2-3; 8 bases agree with TRBD2. V dropped 5 bases and J dropped 8; count of bases not matched to a gene: 21. CDR1 is SGHTA, CDR2 FQGNSA, per germline. This CDR3 has 18 amino acids. The CDR3 nucleotides read TGTGCCAGCAGCCCAGATCCCTACGGGGGGGCCGGGTCCGGTACGCAGTATTTT. Its translation: CASSPDPYGGAGSGTQYF.

This clonotype was counted a few times. The J gene is TRBJ2-2, the V gene TRBV4-1; TRBD1 might be the D (6 bases). The length of the CDR3 is 17 residues. The V end was cut by 4 bases, the J end by 0 bases, with 15 bases between. CDR1 and CDR2 from the germline V gene are MGHRA and YSYEKL. The CDR3 sequence: CASSLLEQGTNTGELFF. DNA of the CDR3: TGCGCCAGCAGCCTTCTTGAGCAGGGGACGAACACCGGGGAGCTGTTTTTT.

As DNA, the CDR3 is TGTGCCAGCAGCTCAGCTCGCGGGGGGGCCGATGGCTACGAGCAGTACTTC. This sequence encodes CASSSARGGADGYEQYF. The genes are TRBV7-3 and TRBJ2-7, with TRBD2 matching over 9 bases. The CDR3 sequence is 17 residues long. Germline V gene sequence: CDR1 SGHTA, CDR2 FQGTGA. V gave up 4 bases and J gave up 3 bases; unmatched junction bases: 13.

The CDR3 bases are TGCGCCAGCAGCCAGACAGAAGGCGACGAGGCCACTGAAGCTTTCTTT. Its translation is CASSQTEGDEATEAFF. The rearrangement joins TRBV4-1 to TRBJ1-1; tentatively, D is TRBD1 (5 bases). In germline, CDR1 is MGHRA, CDR2 YSYEKL. V was cut by 3 bases and J by 4 bases, with 18 bases left in between. The CDR3 contains 16 residues.

The chain employs TRBV2 and TRBJ2-2, with D perhaps assigned TRBD1 or TRBD2 (5 bases each). This CDR3 contains 18 residues. CDR1 is SNHLY and CDR2 is FYNNEI in the germline V gene. Trimming took off 5 bases at V and 1 base at J, with 20 bases between the two ends. The CDR3 region is CASSNHRDPKRNTGELFF. The CDR3, as DNA: TGTGCCAGCAGTAATCACCGGGACCCCAAAAGGAACACCGGGGAGCTGTTTTTT.

Notes on this clonotype: Just one base apart from a much larger clone, this may be a read error. The chain employs TRBV7-6 and TRBJ1-1; maybe TRBD1 (6 bases). V lost 4 bases and J 3 bases, leaving 21 bases between the germline ends. The CDR3 has 17 amino acids. CDR1 and CDR2 (germline): SGHVS, FNYEAQ. The CDR3, as DNA: TGTGCCAGCAGCTGGCGGGACATTTCGACGTCGGACACTGAAGCTTTCTTT. This encodes CASSWRDISTSDTEAFF.

This clonotype was found a few times. This CDR3 is CASDLTLTGSQETQYF. CDR3 nucleotides: TGCGCCAGCGACCTTACGTTAACGGGGTCACAAGAGACCCAGTACTTC. The chain employs TRBV23-1 and TRBJ2-5; D may be TRBD2 (5 bases). TRBV23-1 is an ORF; its function is uncertain. The V end was cut by 8 bases, the J end by 2 bases, with 21 bases between. The CDR3 length is 16 residues.

The chain couples TRBV6-6 to TRBJ1-6; D not resolved. The CDR3 length is 15 residues. Trimming stripped 7 bases from V and 5 bases from J, with 15 bases between. Germline CDR1 and CDR2: MNHNY and SVGAGI (reference sequence). Here the CDR3 reads CASTVLELHNSPLHF. The CDR3 nucleotides are TGTGCCAGCACCGTATTAGAATTGCATAATTCACCCCTCCACTTT.

This clonotype was counted only a few times. The rearrangement links TRBV7-9 to TRBJ2-1; 7 positions agree with TRBD2. CDR1 SEHNR and CDR2 FQNEAQ come from the germline V gene (reference sequence). Trimming at V came to 5 bases and at J to 10 bases, leaving 5 bases not matched to a gene. This CDR3 has 12 residues. This chain's CDR3 is CASSLGREEQFF. CDR3 nucleotide sequence: TGTGCCAGCAGCCTTGGGAGGGAGGAGCAGTTCTTC.

This clonotype was recorded at least ten times. The chain recombines TRBV7-2 with TRBJ1-1; the match to TRBD1 covers 7 bases. CDR1 and CDR2 from the germline V gene are SGHTA and FQGNSA. The CDR3 runs to 16 residues. V trimming: 5 bases; J trimming: 3 bases; junction bases outside the gene matches: 12. This CDR3 is CASSLRGQTYDTEAFF. CDR3 sequence (DNA): TGTGCCAGCAGCCTTCGGGGACAGACCTATGACACTGAAGCTTTCTTT. The whole variable domain, filled in from reference TRBV7-2 and TRBJ1-1, reads GAGVSQSPSNKVTEKGKDVELRCDPISGHTALYWYRQSLGQGLEFLIYFQGNSAPDKSGLPSDRFSAERTGGSVSTLTIQRTQQEDSAVYLCASSLRGQTYDTEAFFGQGTRLTVV.